This TCR beta chain comes out of a study of naive CD8 T cells in extremely preterm neonates (dated by TCRdb to 2016 to 2017). As for the study more broadly: The abstract gives the adult participants' age range as 25-50 years, whereas the methods give 20-50 years. TCRbeta CDR3 repertoires of sorted naive CD8+ T cells were compared across four age groups: extremely preterm neonates, term neonates, young children and adults. Study-level results and caveats: Preterm CDR3s were shorter, with fewer N additions and less junctional trimming, and were closer to germline than those of older groups. Prospective longitudinal studies of preterm and term neonates were called for by the authors so that T cell development could be tracked within individuals. Preterm neonates shared more CDR3 nucleotide sequences (2.7%) than term neonates (approximately 0.4%), young children (around 0.03%) and adults (about 0.01%). The authors noted a small sample size and variable productive template counts among preterm samples as limitations. Preterm neonates showed significantly lower iChao1 richness than every other age group (p < 0.05) along with an even clone distribution, indicating a less rich repertoire.

TCRbeta CDR3 regions were amplified from genomic DNA by a two-step, bias-controlled multiplex PCR. The multiplex PCR used primers specific for every TRBV and TRBJ gene segment. TCRbeta repertoire data were generated with the immunoSEQ Assay. The study's processing was this. A relative-frequency ratio and a modified nearest-neighbor algorithm were applied to filter and cluster reads so that closely related sequences were merged. V, D and J gene assignments for CDR3 sequences followed IMGT annotation. Template counts were corrected for PCR amplification bias by normalization and were quantified against synthetic TCR CDR3 analog sequences. Only unique productive sequences, that is, in-frame CDR3 sequences lacking stop codons, were included in the analyses. The immunoSEQ Analyzer software was used to calculate iChao1 richness and clonality, with clonality defined as 1 minus Pielou's evenness. Statistical tests were run in JMP, with either Student's t-test or a non-parametric test chosen according to Shapiro-Wilk normality results. Imported from immuneACCESS, the table was reduced by TCRdb to in-frame sequences with V and J called. These copies leave out some clones; in studies compared against another copy, an unresolved V gene accounts for under half, and the cause of the remainder is not known. The DNA gave D and trimming, while V, J and clone size come from that table. For this sample there are 5,500 to 7,500 clones; 95% to 98% appear just once. The ten largest clones take up 1% to 1.5% of the sample.

In its sample, this clone was seen once. The antigen this receptor binds is unknown. The input lacks base qualities; no much larger clone sits a single base away. Peripheral blood was donated by five healthy children aged roughly 15-56 months who were having elective routine surgery, plus five healthy nonsmoking adults. A FACSAria III cell sorter was used to sort live, Annexin V-negative naive CD8+ T cells (CD3+CD8+CD45RA+CCR7+). Per sample, between roughly 18,000 and 110,000 naive CD8+ T cells were obtained by sorting. Ficoll-Paque density gradient centrifugation was used to isolate mononuclear cells from diluted blood. Before sorting, mononuclear cells were cryopreserved in roughly 10% DMSO with about 90% FBS and kept in long-term storage at -150 degrees C. Annexin V and antibodies against CD3, CD8, CCR7 and CD45RA were used to stain the thawed cells. Genomic DNA was extracted from snap-frozen sorted cell pellets with the DNeasy Blood and Tissue Kit.

CDR1 is given as GTSNPN and CDR2 as SVGIG, both from the germline V gene (reference sequence). V is trimmed back by 0 bases and J by 2 bases, and the junction contains 4 bases that no gene match accounts for. Counted from cysteine to phenylalanine, this CDR3 has 14 amino acids. The retained sequence is limited to the CDR3, 42 bases, with the frame set at the first base. The chain employs TRBV30 and TRBJ2-7; 7 of the junction bases match TRBD2. The TCR was taken from a human donor in good health. The sequenced sample consisted of naive CD8+ T cells from blood. The CDR3 region: CAWSVPSGTYEQYF. Read as DNA, the sequence is TGTGCCTGGAGTGTCCCTAGCGGTACCTACGAGCAGTACTTC.